The clone carrying this TCR beta chain was picked up many times. Its specificity is not known. The DNA is left out, because the CDR3 cannot be placed on it with certainty; the CDR3 is given as TCRdb lists it. The source of the sample is a study of Graves' ophthalmopathy and Graves' hyperthyroidism. Study-level background: Samples of peripheral blood were obtained at initial diagnosis, prior to treatment of any kind.

Overall study findings and caveats: Classification of ophthalmopathy versus stable hyperthyroidism by a 13-signature model yielded about 90% sensitivity and about 81% specificity. Clonotypes were expanded in thyroid at above 0.001 frequency, and most also appeared in blood.

CDR3 regions of TCR beta were amplified from RNA transcripts. First-round RT-PCR employed HTBI primers, with a second-round multiplex PCR after it. TCRdb used MiXCR to reprocess the multiplex PCR reads, holding one entry per CDR3 protein. This table holds about 700,000 distinct CDR3 sequences, approximately 40% found once. Serum thyroxine and TRAb, along with clinical symptoms, thyroid ultrasound and orbital computed tomography, were what diagnosis relied on. CDR1 is SEHNR, CDR2 FQNEAQ, per germline (reference sequence). Inclusive of both ends, the CDR3 amounts to 12 amino acids. The sample was peripheral blood. The TCR was taken from an adult man with Graves' ophthalmopathy. J is TRBJ1-1 and V is TRBV7-9. The CDR3 spells CASSLVGLGTFF.